What follows are 29 T cell receptor beta chains derived from one specimen sequenced in a study of blood T cell repertoires in COVID-19. Generated by immunoSEQ multiplex PCR, the TCRdb table keeps only in-frame clones and is missing some. Here the sample spans approximately 300,000 clones, about 82% being singletons. Sequenced sample: peripheral blood. These receptors were obtained from a woman aged 45-65 years with acute or convalescent COVID-19.

V is TRBV10-3 and J is TRBJ2-5, with 8 nucleotides matching TRBD1. CDR3 size: 12 residues. CDR1 is ENHRY, CDR2 SYGVKD, per germline. Trimming removed 6 bases from V and 3 bases from J; junction bases left unmatched: 0. CDR3 sequence reads: CAIRDREETQYF. The CDR3, as DNA: TGTGCCATCAGGGACAGGGAAGAGACCCAGTACTTC.

V and J are TRBV2 and TRBJ1-1; TRBD1 might be the D (5 bases). From germline, CDR1 is SNHLY and CDR2 FYNNEI. This CDR3 has 15 amino acids. The ends were cut back, 2 bases at V and 5 bases at J, with 15 bases in the middle. The CDR3 spells CASSERRGWMTEAFF. The CDR3 DNA reads TGTGCCAGCAGTGAACGCCGGGGGTGGATGACTGAAGCTTTCTTT. Filled out from reference TRBV2 and TRBJ1-1, the complete variable domain reads EPEVTQTPSHQVTQMGQEVILRCVPISNHLYFYWYRQILGQKVEFLVSFYNNEISEKSEIFDDQFSVERPDGSNFTLKIRSTKLEDSAMYFCASSERRGWMTEAFFGQGTRLTVV.

In its sample, this clone was seen once. The chain employs TRBV2 and TRBJ1-5; D gene ambiguous. Germline V gene data show CDR1 as SNHLY and CDR2 as FYNNEI. The CDR3 is 14 amino acids. The V end lost 5 bases, the J end lost 7 bases, and 15 bases lay between the germline ends. The CDR3 is CASSLGGDGQPQHF. CDR3 coding DNA: TGTGCCAGCAGTCTCGGCGGGGATGGGCAGCCCCAGCATTTT.

The rearrangement uses TRBV24-1 and TRBJ2-5; 8 bases are a match to TRBD2. The CDR3 totals 16 residues. Per germline, CDR1 KGHDR and CDR2 SFDVKD. V trimming: 1 base; J trimming: 4 bases; junction bases outside the gene matches: 7. The DNA of the CDR3 is TGTGCCACCAGTGATTTTGGCGGGAGGAATTTAGAGACCCAGTACTTC. Translated, it gives CATSDFGGRNLETQYF.

The chain uses TRBV27 and TRBJ2-3; TRBD1 matches at 7 bases. Per germline, CDR1 MNHEY and CDR2 SMNVEV (reference sequence). This CDR3 spans 13 amino acids. V gave up 8 bases and J gave up 5 bases; unmatched junction bases: 7. The chain's CDR3 is CASSGQPGDTQYF. The CDR3 bases are TGTGCCAGCTCGGGACAGCCGGGAGATACGCAGTATTTT.

This clone was seen a single time. The V gene is TRBV7-6, the J gene TRBJ1-2, with TRBD1 matching over 8 bases. The junction had 3 bases not matched to a gene; V was cut back by 1 base and J by 2 bases. The germline gives CDR1 SGHVS, CDR2 FNYEAQ. The CDR3 is 15 amino acids. The CDR3 reads CASSLERTGNYGYTF. In DNA, the CDR3 is TGTGCCAGCAGCTTAGAGAGGACAGGGAACTATGGCTACACCTTC.

The CDR3 sequence: CASSLGTSGRRWGQETQYF. The CDR3 DNA sequence: TGTGCCAGCAGCTTAGGGACTAGCGGGAGGAGGTGGGGCCAAGAGACCCAGTACTTC. The genes are TRBV7-8 and TRBJ2-5; 14 positions agree with TRBD2. Germline V gene sequence: CDR1 SGHVS, CDR2 FQNEAQ. The CDR3 has 19 amino acids. With 1 base clipped from V and 1 base from J, the junction kept 8 bases outside the gene matches.

This clone was seen a single time. This chain uses TRBV27 with TRBJ2-1; 9 bases agree with TRBD1. Germline CDR1 reads MNHEY; CDR2 reads SMNVEV (reference sequence). The CDR3 covers 18 residues. With 6 bases clipped from V and 8 bases from J, the junction kept 20 bases outside the gene matches. CDR3: CASRLPPDRGLRRDEQFF. CDR3 DNA: TGTGCCAGCAGATTACCTCCGGACAGGGGCCTGCGGAGAGATGAGCAGTTCTTC.

This sequence joins TRBV24-1 and TRBJ2-3; no clear D. The CDR3 has 16 amino acids. V lost 1 base to trimming and J lost 0 bases, with 10 bases between them. The germline CDR1 and CDR2 sequences are KGHDR and SFDVKD. The CDR3 sequence is CATSDLGGSSTDTQYF. The CDR3 DNA is TGTGCCACCAGTGATTTAGGCGGCAGCAGCACAGATACGCAGTATTTT.

The V call is TRBV5-1, the J call TRBJ2-5; D is possibly TRBD1 (6 bases). The germline V gene encodes CDR1 SGHRS and CDR2 YFSETQ. The CDR3 extends over 15 amino acids. V lost 0 bases, J lost 5 bases, and 14 bases lay in between. CDR3 loop: CASSLARDKAETQYF. DNA of the CDR3: TGCGCCAGCAGCTTGGCCAGGGACAAAGCGGAGACCCAGTACTTC.

The chain recombines TRBV28 with TRBJ1-1; the D is unclear. The CDR3 runs to 14 residues. Germline lookup yields CDR1 MDHEN and CDR2 SYDVKM. Trimming took 2 bases from V and 1 from J, leaving 8 bases between them. The CDR3 here is CASSLPGRNTEAFF. Written as DNA, the CDR3 is TGTGCCAGCAGTTTACCCGGGAGGAACACTGAAGCTTTCTTT. Drawing the rest from reference TRBV28 and TRBJ1-1, the complete variable domain is DVKVTQSSRYLVKRTGEKVFLECVQDMDHENMFWYRQDPGLGLRLIYFSYDVKMKEKGDIPEGYSVSREKKERFSLILESASTNQTSMYLCASSLPGRNTEAFFGQGTRLTVV.

Remarks on this clone: Sequence at one end of the junction differs from germline and may be a read error. The chain recombines TRBV7-8 with TRBJ1-1; tentative D call: TRBD1 (5 bases). The germline V gene has CDR1 SGHVS and CDR2 FQNEAQ. The CDR3 runs 14 residues. CDR3 DNA: TGTGCCAGCAGCTTAGTGCGGGGGGAGACCGTCCGTTTATTC. It codes for CASSLVRGETVRLF.

J is TRBJ2-7 and V is TRBV7-3; 9 bases are a match to TRBD1. CDR1 and CDR2 (germline): SGHTA, FQGTGA. The CDR3 spans 14 residues. J lost 4 bases, V lost 5 bases, and 6 bases had no gene match. The CDR3: CASSQDRGPYEQYF. As DNA, the CDR3 is TGTGCCAGCAGCCAGGACAGGGGTCCATACGAGCAGTACTTC.

In DNA form, the CDR3 reads TGTGCCAGTAGTATGGGGGGGTGGCGGGACAAGGATACGCAGTATTTT. It translates to CASSMGGWRDKDTQYF. The chain links TRBV19 to TRBJ2-3, with TRBD2 as a possible D gene (7 bases). V was pared by 3 bases and J by 6 bases, with 19 bases between. Germline loops: CDR1 LNHDA, CDR2 SQIVND (reference sequence). The CDR3 spans 16 residues.

The V gene is TRBV28, the J gene TRBJ2-2; D is ambiguous. V was trimmed by 4 bases and J by 5 bases, leaving 2 bases between them. The CDR3 extends over 11 amino acids. Germline V gene data show CDR1 as MDHEN and CDR2 as SYDVKM. CDR3 nucleotides: TGTGCCAGCAGTTCTACCGGGGAGCTGTTTTTT. Its protein product is CASSSTGELFF.

This clone is a singleton in its sample. The genes are TRBV28 and TRBJ2-7; TRBD1 agrees at 8 bases. J was trimmed by 12 bases and V by 5 bases; bases with no gene match: 12. The V gene's germline CDR1 is MDHEN and CDR2 SYDVKM. The CDR3 loop spans 13 amino acids. CDR3 nucleotide sequence: TGTGCCAGCAGTCTCGGACAGGGACGGGGTCCGTACTTC. As protein: CASSLGQGRGPYF.

The V and J genes are TRBV7-9 and TRBJ2-7; 14 bases line up with TRBD2. Germline loops: CDR1 SEHNR, CDR2 FQNEAQ (reference sequence). The CDR3 extends over 19 amino acids. Trimming took 6 bases from V and 6 from J; bases not matched to a gene: 19. This CDR3 is CASRRDVSTSGRDRREQYF. CDR3 bases: TGTGCCAGCAGAAGAGATGTCTCGACTAGCGGGAGGGACCGTCGCGAGCAGTACTTC.

The rearrangement joins TRBV6-1 to TRBJ2-5, with D perhaps TRBD1 (5 bases). The CDR3 extends over 15 amino acids. The germline V gene has CDR1 MNHNS and CDR2 SASEGT. Trimming cost V 3 bases and J 7 bases, with 18 bases left between them. CDR3 bases: TGTGCCAGCAGTGACCCCACAGGCGGCCGTGGGACCCAGTACTTC. It yields the protein CASSDPTGGRGTQYF.

The chain employs TRBV4-3 and TRBJ2-1; unclear D gene. Germline CDR1 is LGHNA and CDR2 is YSLEER. Between the trimmed V and J ends, which lost 0 bases and 4 bases, there was a span of 7 bases. The CDR3 has 14 amino acids. CDR3 DNA sequence: TGCGCCAGCAGCCAAGATCGGGTGTACAATGAGCAGTTCTTC. Protein product: CASSQDRVYNEQFF.

The V call is TRBV7-2, the J call TRBJ1-5; a weak D match, TRBD1 (5 bases). In germline, CDR1 is SGHTA, CDR2 FQGNSA. V shed 5 bases and J shed 9 bases, with 14 bases lying between them. The CDR3 contains 13 residues. CDR3: CASSGKTRGPQHF. In DNA form, the CDR3 reads TGTGCCAGCAGCGGGAAAACAAGGGGGCCCCAGCATTTT.

This sequence joins TRBV29-1 and TRBJ1-1; a possible D gene is TRBD1 (6 bases). The germline V gene encodes CDR1 SQVTM and CDR2 ANQGSEA. The CDR3 extends over 16 amino acids. Deletions cut 1 base from V and 3 bases from J, with 18 bases between. The chain's CDR3 is CSVEGLTGRQDTEAFF. The CDR3 nucleotides read TGCAGCGTTGAAGGTCTGACAGGCCGGCAGGACACTGAAGCTTTCTTT. Together with reference TRBV29-1 and TRBJ1-1, the CDR3 gives the full variable domain: SAVISQKPSRDICQRGTSLTIQCQVDSQVTMMFWYRQQPGQSLTLIATANQGSEATYESGFVIDKFPISRPNLTFSTLTVSNMSPEDSSIYLCSVEGLTGRQDTEAFFGQGTRLTVV.

The V and J genes are TRBV2 and TRBJ1-5, with D tentatively TRBD1 (5 bases). The V end lost 2 bases, the J end lost 6 bases, and 11 bases lay between the germline ends. CDR1 is SNHLY and CDR2 is FYNNEI in the germline V gene. The CDR3 consists of 14 residues. The CDR3 DNA is TGTGCCAGCAGTGAACAGGGAAGGAGTCAGCCCCAGCATTTT. Protein sequence: CASSEQGRSQPQHF.

With regard to this clone: The junction differs from germline at one of its ends, possibly a read error. The chain combines TRBV7-2 with TRBJ1-5, with D possibly being TRBD1 (6 bases). This CDR3 spans 13 amino acids. Germline lookup yields CDR1 SGHTA and CDR2 FQGNSA. Here the CDR3 reads CASSFSLRGPLHF. The CDR3 DNA follows: TGTGCCAGCAGCTTTAGTCTCAGGGGCCCCCTGCATTTT. The whole variable domain, filled in from reference TRBV7-2 and TRBJ1-5, reads GAGVSQSPSNKVTEKGKDVELRCDPISGHTALYWYRQSLGQGLEFLIYFQGNSAPDKSGLPSDRFSAERTGGSVSTLTIQRTQQEDSAVYLCASSFSLRGPLHFGDGTRLSIL.

V usage is TRBV6-5 and J usage is TRBJ2-3; tentatively, D is TRBD1 (5 bases). This CDR3 comprises 13 residues. V gave up 5 bases and J gave up 5 bases, with 11 bases separating them. Germline V gene sequence: CDR1 MNHEY, CDR2 SVGAGI. CDR3 region: CASSRPQGDTQYF. For the CDR3, the DNA is TGTGCCAGCAGTCGCCCTCAGGGAGATACGCAGTATTTT.

The chain employs TRBV5-1 and TRBJ1-1, with D possibly being TRBD1 (6 bases). Germline V lookup: CDR1 SGHRS, CDR2 YFSETQ. The CDR3 extends over 14 amino acids. V was shortened by 0 bases and J by 4 bases, with 10 bases between the two germline ends. The chain's CDR3 is CASSLDLGATEAFF. DNA of the CDR3: TGCGCCAGCAGCTTGGACTTGGGGGCCACTGAAGCTTTCTTT.

V usage is TRBV7-9 and J usage is TRBJ2-2; no definite D call. The germline V gene encodes CDR1 SEHNR and CDR2 FQNEAQ (reference sequence). This CDR3 region has 14 residues. V shed 3 bases and J shed 2 bases, with 7 bases lying between them. CDR3 DNA: TGTGCCAGCAGCTTGGCCCCTAACACCGGGGAGCTGTTTTTT. This codes for CASSLAPNTGELFF.

This rearrangement joins TRBV4-3 to TRBJ1-5; D possibly corresponds to TRBD1 (6 bases). Trimming removed 4 bases at V and 3 bases at J, with 10 bases between. Germline CDR1 and CDR2: LGHNA and YSLEER. The CDR3 contains 14 residues. The CDR3 loop reads CASSPGAFNQPQHF. CDR3 bases: TGCGCCAGCAGCCCAGGGGCGTTCAATCAGCCCCAGCATTTT.

The chain joins TRBV6-5 to TRBJ1-1; tentatively, D is TRBD1 (6 bases). This CDR3 spans 15 amino acids. Trimming removed 9 bases from V and 0 bases from J, with 17 bases in between. Per germline, CDR1 MNHEY and CDR2 SVGAGI. The CDR3, as DNA: TGTGCCAGACCTCGCAGGGGCGATTTGAACACTGAAGCTTTCTTT. Protein sequence: CARPRRGDLNTEAFF.

In DNA, the CDR3 is TGCGCCAGCAGTAGCGGGAGGCGGTACACCGGGGAGCTGTTTTTT. Protein sequence: CASSSGRRYTGELFF. The rearrangement joins TRBV10-2 to TRBJ2-2; 9 nucleotides match TRBD2. Germline assignment: CDR1 WSHSY and CDR2 SAAADI. The ends lost 5 bases at V and 3 bases at J; junction bases unmatched: 4. This CDR3 is 15 amino acids long.